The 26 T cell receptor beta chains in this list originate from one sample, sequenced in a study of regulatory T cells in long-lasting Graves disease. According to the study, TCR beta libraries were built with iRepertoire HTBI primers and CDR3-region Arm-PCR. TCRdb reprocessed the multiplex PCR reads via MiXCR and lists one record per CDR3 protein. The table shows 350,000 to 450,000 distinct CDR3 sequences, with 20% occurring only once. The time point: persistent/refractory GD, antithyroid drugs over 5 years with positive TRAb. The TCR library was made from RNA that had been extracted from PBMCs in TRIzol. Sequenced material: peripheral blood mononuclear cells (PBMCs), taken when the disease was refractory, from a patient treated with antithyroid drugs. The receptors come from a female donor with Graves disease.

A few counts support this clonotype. The CDR3 here is CASSFGQLAGTIYF. The DNA for the CDR3 is TGTGCCAGCAGCTTCGGGCAGTTGGCGGGCACCATATATTTT. The gene calls are TRBV7-9 and TRBJ1-3; D gene ambiguous. Looked up from germline, CDR1 is SEHNR and CDR2 is FQNEAQ (reference sequence). Trimming stripped 3 bases from V and 9 bases from J, with 15 bases between. The CDR3 runs 14 residues.

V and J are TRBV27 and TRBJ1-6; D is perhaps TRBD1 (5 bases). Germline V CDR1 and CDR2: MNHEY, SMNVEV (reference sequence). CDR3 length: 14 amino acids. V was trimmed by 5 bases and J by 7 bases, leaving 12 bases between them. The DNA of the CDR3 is TGTGCCAGCAGTAGGATCCGGGGGAATTCACCCCTCCACTTT. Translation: CASSRIRGNSPLHF.

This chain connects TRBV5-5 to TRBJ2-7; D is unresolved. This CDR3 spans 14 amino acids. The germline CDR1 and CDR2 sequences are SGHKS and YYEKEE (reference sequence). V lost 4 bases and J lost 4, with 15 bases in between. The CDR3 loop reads CASSELGGLYEQYF. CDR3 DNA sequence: TGTGCCAGCAGCGAGCTTGGCGGTCTATACGAGCAGTACTTC.

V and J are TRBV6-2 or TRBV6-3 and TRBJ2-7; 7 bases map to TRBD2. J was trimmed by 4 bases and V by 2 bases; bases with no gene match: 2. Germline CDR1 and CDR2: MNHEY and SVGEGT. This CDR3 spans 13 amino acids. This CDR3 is CASSYAGVYEQYF. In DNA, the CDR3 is TGTGCCAGCAGTTACGCGGGAGTATACGAGCAGTACTTC.

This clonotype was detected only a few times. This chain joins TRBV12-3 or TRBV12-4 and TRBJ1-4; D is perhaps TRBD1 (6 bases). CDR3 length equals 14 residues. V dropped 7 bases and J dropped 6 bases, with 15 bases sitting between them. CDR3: CASKTGTSHEKLFF. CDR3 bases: TGTGCCAGCAAAACAGGGACCTCTCATGAAAAACTGTTTTTT.

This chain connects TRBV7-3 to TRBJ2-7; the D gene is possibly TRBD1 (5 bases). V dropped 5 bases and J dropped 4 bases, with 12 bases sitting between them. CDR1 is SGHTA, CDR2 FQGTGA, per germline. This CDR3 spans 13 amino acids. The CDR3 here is CASSPQGGYEQYF. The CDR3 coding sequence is TGTGCCAGCAGCCCTCAGGGTGGGTACGAGCAGTACTTC.

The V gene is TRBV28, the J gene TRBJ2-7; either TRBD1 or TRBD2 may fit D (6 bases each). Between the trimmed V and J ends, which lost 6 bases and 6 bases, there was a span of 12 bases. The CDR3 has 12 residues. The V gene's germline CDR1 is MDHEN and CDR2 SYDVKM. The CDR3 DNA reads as TGTGCCAGCAGCAGCCGGGGGCTCGAGCAGTACTTC. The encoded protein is CASSSRGLEQYF.

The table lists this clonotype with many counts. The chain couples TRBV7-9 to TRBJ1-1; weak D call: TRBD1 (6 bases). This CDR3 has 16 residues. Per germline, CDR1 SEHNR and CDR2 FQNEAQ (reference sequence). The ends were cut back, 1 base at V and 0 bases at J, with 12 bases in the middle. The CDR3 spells CASSLVETGMNTEAFF. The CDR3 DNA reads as TGTGCCAGCAGCTTAGTTGAGACAGGCATGAACACTGAAGCTTTCTTT.

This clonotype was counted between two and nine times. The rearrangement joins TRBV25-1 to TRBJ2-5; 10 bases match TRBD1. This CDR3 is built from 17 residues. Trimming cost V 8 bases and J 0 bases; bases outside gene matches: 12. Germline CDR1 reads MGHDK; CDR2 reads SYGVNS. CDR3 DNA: TGTGCCAGCCGAGACGACAGGGGGCAAAGGGACCAAGAGACCCAGTACTTC. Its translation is CASRDDRGQRDQETQYF.

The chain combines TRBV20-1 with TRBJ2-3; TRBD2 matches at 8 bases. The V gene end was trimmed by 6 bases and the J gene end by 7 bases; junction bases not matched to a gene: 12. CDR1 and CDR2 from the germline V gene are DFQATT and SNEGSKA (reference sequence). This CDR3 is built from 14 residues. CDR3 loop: CSAYRLAGTYTQYF. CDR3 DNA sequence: TGCAGTGCCTATAGGCTAGCGGGTACCTATACGCAGTATTTT.

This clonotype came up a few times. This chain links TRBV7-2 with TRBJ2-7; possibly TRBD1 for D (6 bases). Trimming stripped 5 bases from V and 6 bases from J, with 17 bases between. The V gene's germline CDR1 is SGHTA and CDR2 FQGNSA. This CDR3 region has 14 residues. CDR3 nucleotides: TGTGCCAGCAGCACACAGGGTTTTGTCTCCGAGCAGTACTTC. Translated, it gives CASSTQGFVSEQYF.

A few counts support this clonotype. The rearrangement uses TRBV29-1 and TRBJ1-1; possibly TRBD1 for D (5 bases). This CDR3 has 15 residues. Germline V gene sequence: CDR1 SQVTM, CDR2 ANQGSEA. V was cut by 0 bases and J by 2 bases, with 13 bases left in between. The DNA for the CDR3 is TGCAGCGTTGAAGATCGTGGAAGGGACAACACTGAAGCTTTCTTT. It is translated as CSVEDRGRDNTEAFF.

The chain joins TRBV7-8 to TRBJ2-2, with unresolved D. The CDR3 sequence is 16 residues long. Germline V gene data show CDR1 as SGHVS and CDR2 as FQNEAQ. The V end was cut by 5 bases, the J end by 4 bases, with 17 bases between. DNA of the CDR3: TGTGCCAGCAGCCAGACCCCCGGGCTTTCCACCGGGGAGCTGTTTTTT. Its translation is CASSQTPGLSTGELFF.

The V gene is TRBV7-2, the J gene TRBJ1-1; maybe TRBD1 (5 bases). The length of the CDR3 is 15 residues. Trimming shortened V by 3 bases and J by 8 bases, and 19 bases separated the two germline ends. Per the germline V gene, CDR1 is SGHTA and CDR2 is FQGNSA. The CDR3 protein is CASSLVGGAGDEAFF. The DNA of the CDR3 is TGTGCCAGCAGCTTGGTCGGGGGAGCTGGGGACGAAGCTTTCTTT.

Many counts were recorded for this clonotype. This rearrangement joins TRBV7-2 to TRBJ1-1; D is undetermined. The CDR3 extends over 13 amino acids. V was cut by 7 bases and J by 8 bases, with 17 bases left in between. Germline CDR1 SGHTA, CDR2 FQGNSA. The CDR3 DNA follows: TGTGCCAGCACCGACACGGACCGCCCCGAAGCTTTCTTT. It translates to CASTDTDRPEAFF. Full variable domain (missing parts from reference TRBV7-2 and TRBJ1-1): GAGVSQSPSNKVTEKGKDVELRCDPISGHTALYWYRQSLGQGLEFLIYFQGNSAPDKSGLPSDRFSAERTGGSVSTLTIQRTQQEDSAVYLCASTDTDRPEAFFGQGTRLTVV.

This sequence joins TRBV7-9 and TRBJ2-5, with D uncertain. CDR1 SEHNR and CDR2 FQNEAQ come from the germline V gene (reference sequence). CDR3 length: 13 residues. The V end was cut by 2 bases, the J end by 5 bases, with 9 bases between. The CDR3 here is CASSLRASETQYF. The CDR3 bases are TGTGCCAGCAGCTTAAGGGCTTCGGAGACCCAGTACTTC.

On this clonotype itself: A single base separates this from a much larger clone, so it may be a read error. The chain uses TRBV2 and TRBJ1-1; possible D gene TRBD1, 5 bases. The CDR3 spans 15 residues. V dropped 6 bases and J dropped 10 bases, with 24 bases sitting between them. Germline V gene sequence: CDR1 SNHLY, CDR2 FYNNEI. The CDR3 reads CASRTKGVGFYGAFF. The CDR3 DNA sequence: TGTGCCAGCAGGACCAAAGGGGTGGGATTTTATGGAGCTTTCTTT.

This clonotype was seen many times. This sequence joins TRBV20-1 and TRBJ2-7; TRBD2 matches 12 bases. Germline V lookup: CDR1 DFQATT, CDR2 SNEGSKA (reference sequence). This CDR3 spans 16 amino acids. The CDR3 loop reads CSFGGVTSGSSGEQYF. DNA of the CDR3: TGCAGCTTCGGAGGGGTGACTAGCGGGAGCTCGGGCGAGCAGTACTTC.

The CDR3 is CASSPRTSGGDNEQFF. In DNA, the CDR3 is TGTGCCAGCAGCCCCAGGACTAGCGGGGGGGACAATGAGCAGTTCTTC. The chain combines TRBV28 with TRBJ2-1, with TRBD2 identical over 15 bases. The junction had 5 bases not matched to a gene; V was cut back by 6 bases and J by 5 bases. Germline-derived CDR1 and CDR2 are MDHEN and SYDVKM. The CDR3 totals 16 residues.

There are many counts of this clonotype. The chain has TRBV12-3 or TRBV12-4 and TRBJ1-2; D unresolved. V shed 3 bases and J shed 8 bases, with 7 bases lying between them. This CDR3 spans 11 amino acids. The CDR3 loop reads CASSFGYGYTF. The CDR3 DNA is TGTGCCAGCAGTTTTGGTTACGGCTACACCTTC.

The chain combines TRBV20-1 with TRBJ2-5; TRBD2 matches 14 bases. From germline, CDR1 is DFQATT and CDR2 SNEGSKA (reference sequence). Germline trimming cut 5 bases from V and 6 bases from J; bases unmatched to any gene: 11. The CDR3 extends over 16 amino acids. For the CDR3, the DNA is TGCAGTGCTCCCGGACTAGCGGGAGGACCCGGGAAGACCCAGTACTTC. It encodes CSAPGLAGGPGKTQYF.

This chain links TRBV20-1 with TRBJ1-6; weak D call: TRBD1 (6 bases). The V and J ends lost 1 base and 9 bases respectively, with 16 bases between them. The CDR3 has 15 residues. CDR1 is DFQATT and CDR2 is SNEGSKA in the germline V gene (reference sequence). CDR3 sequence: CSARATGREVSPLHF. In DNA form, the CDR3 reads TGCAGTGCTAGAGCCACAGGGAGGGAGGTTTCACCCCTCCACTTT.

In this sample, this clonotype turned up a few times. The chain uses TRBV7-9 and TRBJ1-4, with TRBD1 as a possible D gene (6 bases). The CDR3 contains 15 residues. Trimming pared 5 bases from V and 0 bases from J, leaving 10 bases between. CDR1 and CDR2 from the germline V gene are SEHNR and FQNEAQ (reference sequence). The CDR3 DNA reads TGTGCCAGCAGCAGAGGGACAACAACTAATGAAAAACTGTTTTTT. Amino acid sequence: CASSRGTTTNEKLFF.

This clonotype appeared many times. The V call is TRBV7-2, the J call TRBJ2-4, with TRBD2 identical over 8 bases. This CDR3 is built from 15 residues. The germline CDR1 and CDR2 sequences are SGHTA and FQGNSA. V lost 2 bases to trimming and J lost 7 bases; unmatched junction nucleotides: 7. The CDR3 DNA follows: TGTGCCAGCAGCTTAACTAGCGGAGTGGGGAACATTCAGTACTTC. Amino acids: CASSLTSGVGNIQYF.

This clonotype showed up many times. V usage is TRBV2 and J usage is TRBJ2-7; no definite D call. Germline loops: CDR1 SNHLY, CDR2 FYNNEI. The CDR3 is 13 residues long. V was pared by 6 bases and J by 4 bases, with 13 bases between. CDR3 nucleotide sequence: TGTGCCAGCAGGCAGCTACCTGGGTACGAGCAGTACTTC. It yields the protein CASRQLPGYEQYF.

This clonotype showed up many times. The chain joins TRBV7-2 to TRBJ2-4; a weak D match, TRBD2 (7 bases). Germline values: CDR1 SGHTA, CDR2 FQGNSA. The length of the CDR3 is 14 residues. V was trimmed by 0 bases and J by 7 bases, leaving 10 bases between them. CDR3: CASSLAGGRNIQYF. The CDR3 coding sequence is TGTGCCAGCAGCTTAGCCGGGGGGCGGAACATTCAGTACTTC.